This is a list of T cell receptor beta chains from one sample in a study of cytomegalovirus exposure and HLA in healthy donors. Measured with immunoSEQ multiplex PCR; TCRdb has only the in-frame clones, and not every one. This sample's clone table lists about 88,000 clones. Source material: PBMCs. The receptors here all came from a girl between 5 and 17 years old in good health and CMV-seropositive. CDR3s include the opening cysteine and the closing phenylalanine or tryptophan. D genes are given only for firm matches.

j_gene,d_gene,v_gene,len,CDR3aa,CDR3nt
TRBJ2-1,NA,TRBV9,14,CASSGVSSYNEQFF,TGTGCCAGCAGCGGCGTAAGCTCCTACAATGAGCAGTTCTTC
TRBJ2-6,NA,TRBV18,15,CASRFQGSGANVLTF,TGTGCCAGTCGATTCCAGGGTAGTGGGGCCAACGTCCTGACTTTC
TRBJ1-2,TRBD1,TRBV4-1,14,CASSQPGQNYGYTF,TGCGCCAGCAGCCAGCCGGGACAGAACTATGGCTACACCTTC
TRBJ2-7,NA,TRBV27,14,CASSPYKSSYEQYF,TGTGCCAGCAGTCCTTACAAAAGCTCCTACGAGCAGTACTTC
TRBJ2-3,NA,TRBV6-5,13,CASRLNGMDTQYF,TGTGCCAGCAGGCTTAACGGGATGGATACGCAGTATTTT
TRBJ1-4,NA,TRBV7-9,16,CASSFHRGATNEKLFF,TGTGCCAGCAGCTTCCATCGGGGTGCAACTAATGAAAAACTGTTTTTT
TRBJ1-6,TRBD1,TRBV10-3,14,CAIRPGQGSSPLHF,TGTGCCATCAGGCCGGGACAGGGAAGTTCACCCCTCCACTTT
TRBJ2-7,NA,TRBV10-3,16,CAIKGVPGGSPDEQYF,TGTGCCATCAAAGGGGTCCCTGGCGGCAGCCCAGACGAGCAGTACTTC
TRBJ2-6,TRBD1,TRBV4-1,19,CASSQALRQGVGGANVLTF,TGCGCCAGCAGCCAAGCTCTGAGACAGGGGGTCGGTGGGGCCAACGTCCTGACTTTC
TRBJ1-1,NA,TRBV13,13,CASSGGGDSGAFF,TGTGCCAGCAGTGGCGGGGGGGATTCGGGGGCTTTCTTT
TRBJ1-1,NA,TRBV7-3,13,CASSFYTNTEAFF,TGTGCCAGCAGCTTTTACACGAACACTGAAGCTTTCTTT
TRBJ1-5,NA,TRBV29-1,16,CSVVTQGMGDNQPQHF,TGCAGCGTTGTAACCCAGGGCATGGGTGACAATCAGCCCCAGCATTTT
TRBJ1-6,NA,TRBV9,15,CASSEDSHYNSPLHF,TGTGCCAGCAGCGAAGACAGCCATTATAATTCACCCCTCCACTTT
TRBJ2-7,NA,TRBV5-6,15,CASSPRIQSSYEQYF,TGTGCCAGCAGCCCGCGGATCCAAAGCTCCTACGAGCAGTACTTC
TRBJ1-1,NA,TRBV4-1,16,CASSQEGLTGNTEAFF,TGCGCCAGCAGCCAAGAGGGACTAACAGGGAACACTGAAGCTTTCTTT
TRBJ1-3,NA,TRBV9,14,CASSVGDWGNTIYF,TGTGCCAGCAGCGTAGGTGACTGGGGAAACACCATATATTTT
TRBJ1-5,NA,TRBV2,17,CASSEALPRQQAQPQHF,TGTGCCAGCAGTGAAGCGCTTCCCCGACAGCAGGCTCAGCCCCAGCATTTT
TRBJ1-5,NA,TRBV4-2,13,CASSQGRASPQHF,TGTGCCAGCAGCCAAGGGCGGGCATCGCCCCAGCATTTT
TRBJ2-7,TRBD1,TRBV29-1,13,CSVEAGGAYEQYF,TGCAGCGTTGAGGCAGGGGGCGCGTACGAGCAGTACTTC
TRBJ1-6,NA,TRBV5-1,14,CASSLKGGDSPLHF,TGCGCCAGCAGCTTGAAAGGGGGAGACTCACCCCTCCACTTT
TRBJ2-2,TRBD1,TRBV5-1,16,CASSLVTGVSTGELFF,TGCGCCAGCAGCTTGGTGACAGGGGTTAGCACCGGGGAGCTGTTTTTT
TRBJ2-3,NA,TRBV29-1,15,CSVELPGSNTDTQYF,TGCAGCGTTGAACTGCCGGGAAGTAACACAGATACGCAGTATTTT
TRBJ2-1,TRBD1,TRBV6-6,16,CASSYSPGQGHNEQFF,TGTGCCAGCAGTTACTCCCCGGGACAGGGACACAATGAGCAGTTCTTC
TRBJ2-1,NA,TRBV6-5,16,CASSYSAPGEYNEQFF,TGTGCCAGCAGTTACTCGGCCCCGGGGGAGTATAATGAGCAGTTCTTC
TRBJ1-1,TRBD1,TRBV13,13,CASENRGDPEAFF,TGTGCCAGCGAAAACAGGGGGGACCCTGAAGCTTTCTTT
TRBJ2-2,TRBD1,TRBV25-1,12,CARTGDTGELFF,TGTGCCAGAACAGGGGACACCGGGGAGCTGTTTTTT
TRBJ1-2,TRBD1,TRBV9,15,CASTQGGRSFYGYTF,TGTGCCAGCACCCAGGGGGGCAGGTCTTTTTATGGCTACACCTTC
TRBJ2-5,NA,TRBV18,14,CASSPVGGQETQYF,TGTGCCAGCTCACCGGTGGGGGGACAAGAGACCCAGTACTTC
TRBJ2-3,NA,TRBV5-4,16,CASRFTRGPGGDTQYF,TGTGCCAGCAGGTTCACCCGGGGCCCCGGGGGAGATACGCAGTATTTT
TRBJ2-1,NA,TRBV7-9,16,CASSSPSAGRLNEQFF,TGTGCCAGCAGCTCCCCCTCGGCGGGGAGACTCAATGAGCAGTTCTTC
TRBJ2-1,NA,TRBV4-2,19,CASSQEGSSDRSSYNEQFF,TGTGCCAGCAGCCAAGAGGGGAGCAGCGACCGGAGCTCCTACAATGAGCAGTTCTTC
TRBJ1-2,TRBD1,TRBV7-9,14,CASSSGQGNYGYTF,TGTGCCAGCAGCTCCGGACAGGGGAACTATGGCTACACCTTC
TRBJ1-2,TRBD1,TRBV27,14,CASSSETGFYGYTF,TGTGCCAGCAGTTCGGAGACAGGGTTCTATGGCTACACCTTC
TRBJ1-6,NA,TRBV6-1,15,CASSEAGAGNSPLHF,TGTGCCAGCAGTGAAGCAGGGGCAGGTAATTCACCCCTCCACTTT
TRBJ1-4,NA,TRBV18,15,CASSPRQQGNEKLFF,TGTGCCAGCTCACCACGACAACAGGGAAATGAAAAACTGTTTTTT
TRBJ1-5,NA,TRBV19,15,CASSLQGWSNQPQHF,TGTGCCAGTAGCTTACAGGGTTGGAGCAATCAGCCCCAGCATTTT
TRBJ2-5,TRBD2,TRBV5-4,15,CASSLLLAGQETQYF,TGTGCCAGCAGCTTGCTTCTAGCGGGCCAAGAGACCCAGTACTTC
TRBJ2-7,TRBD1,TRBV19,12,CATGTGGYEQYF,TGTGCCACCGGGACAGGGGGCTATGAGCAGTACTTC
TRBJ2-3,NA,TRBV9,14,CASSAARWADTQYF,TGTGCCAGCAGTGCCGCCAGGTGGGCAGATACGCAGTATTTT
TRBJ2-7,TRBD2,TRBV27,16,CASSLGLAVSSYEQYF,TGTGCCAGCAGTTTGGGACTAGCGGTGAGCTCCTACGAGCAGTACTTC
TRBJ1-1,NA,TRBV18,15,CASSVVGAGNTEAFF,TGTGCCAGCTCGGTCGTAGGGGCAGGGAACACTGAAGCTTTCTTT
TRBJ1-4,TRBD1,TRBV27,18,CASRALGTGRATNEKLFF,TGTGCCAGCAGGGCACTGGGGACAGGGCGGGCAACTAATGAAAAACTGTTTTTT
TRBJ2-6,NA,TRBV6-5,12,CASSLGANVLTF,TGTGCCAGCAGCCTTGGGGCCAACGTCCTGACTTTC
TRBJ2-5,TRBD1,TRBV15,15,CATSRGDRGLATQYF,TGTGCCACCAGCAGAGGGGACAGGGGGCTAGCGACCCAGTACTTC
TRBJ1-1,NA,TRBV25-1,13,CASMGGGYTEAFF,TGTGCCAGCATGGGTGGAGGGTACACTGAAGCTTTCTTT
TRBJ1-6,TRBD1,TRBV5-6,15,CASSLGDRDHSPLHF,TGTGCCAGCAGCTTGGGGGACAGGGATCATTCACCCCTCCACTTT
TRBJ2-5,TRBD2,TRBV23-1,16,CAVSDGLAGVQETQYF,TGCGCCGTTTCTGATGGACTAGCGGGGGTACAAGAGACCCAGTACTTC
TRBJ1-2,NA,TRBV2,15,CARGPEADAHGGYTF,TGTGCCAGGGGGCCCGAGGCAGACGCGCATGGGGGCTACACCTTC
TRBJ1-4,TRBD1,TRBV6-5,13,CASSRGTALRLFF,TGTGCCAGCAGCCGCGGGACAGCCCTTCGGCTGTTTTTT
TRBJ1-4,TRBD1,TRBV4-1,15,CASSQPGQRREKLFF,TGCGCCAGCAGCCAGCCGGGACAGCGACGAGAAAAACTGTTTTTT
TRBJ2-5,NA,TRBV9,13,CASSVDRVETQYF,TGTGCCAGCAGCGTAGACAGGGTGGAGACCCAGTACTTC
TRBJ1-6,NA,TRBV15,12,CATSRDDSPLHF,TGTGCCACCAGCAGAGACGATTCACCCCTCCACTTT
TRBJ1-1,NA,TRBV18,14,CASSPPGGALEAFF,TGTGCCAGCTCACCACCCGGGGGGGCCCTTGAAGCTTTCTTT
TRBJ1-2,NA,TRBV28,16,CASSLPPWTESYGYTF,TGTGCCAGCAGTTTACCTCCGTGGACAGAAAGCTATGGCTACACCTTC
TRBJ2-1,TRBD2,TRBV28,17,CASSYPFLAGSYNEQFF,TGTGCCAGCAGTTACCCGTTTCTAGCGGGGAGCTACAATGAGCAGTTCTTC
TRBJ1-5,NA,TRBV7-9,12,CASSEGGQPQHF,TGTGCCAGCAGCGAGGGAGGTCAGCCCCAGCATTTT
TRBJ2-6,NA,TRBV27,16,CASSLLLSSGANVLTF,TGTGCCAGCAGTCTCCTACTTTCGTCTGGGGCCAACGTCCTGACTTTC
TRBJ1-2,NA,TRBV6-6,15,CASSSYTQGSYGYTF,TGTGCCAGCAGTTCCTATACACAGGGATCCTATGGCTACACCTTC
TRBJ1-2,NA,TRBV4-2,15,CASSQDQGPNYGYTF,TGTGCCAGCAGCCAAGATCAGGGCCCTAACTATGGCTACACCTTC
TRBJ2-7,TRBD1,TRBV4-3,15,CASSQGTGGSYEQYF,TGCGCCAGCAGCCAAGGAACAGGGGGCAGCTACGAGCAGTACTTC